This T cell receptor beta chain was identified in a study of T cells in localized non-small cell lung cancer. Notes on the study in general: Since sequencing was restricted to only one region of the tumor, intratumor heterogeneity remains a possibility. Uninvolved adjacent lung showed higher T cell clonality than tumor.

The CDR3 is 15 residues long. V shed 0 bases and J 2 bases; nucleotides not matched to a gene: 5. Per germline, CDR1 SGHDT and CDR2 YYEEEE. Details on this clone: Its antigen is unidentified.

Repertoires were generated with immunoSEQ multiplex PCR, while TCRdb's copy carries only in-frame clones and drops some. The sample yields around 64,000 clones, roughly 90% seen once. The source of this sequence is a man aged 35 to 70 with stage I squamous cell lung carcinoma. The rearrangement uses TRBV5-6 and TRBJ2-7; 7 positions agree with TRBD1. The sample here was peripheral blood, taken before any cancer treatment. CDR3 amino acids: CASSLGGQRAYEQYF. CDR3 bases: TGTGCCAGCAGCTTGGGGGGACAGCGTGCCTACGAGCAGTACTTC.